These T cell receptor beta chains were read from a single sample in a study of blood T cell repertoires in COVID-19. Generated by immunoSEQ multiplex PCR, the TCRdb table keeps only in-frame clones and is missing some. The repertoire holds under 300,000 clones, 87% seen once, with roughly 6% in the top ten. Material for sequencing was PBMCs or T cells enriched from blood (not recorded which). The origin of the receptors is a young woman with acute COVID-19. CDR3s include the opening cysteine and the closing phenylalanine or tryptophan. Fields, in order: CDR3 protein, CDR3 DNA, CDR3 length, V gene, clone size, D gene, J gene. The D gene is left open where the match is weak. The size field is filled for only some rows; it gives once, few, many or a size class.

cdr3_aa: CASSLAGGGPDTQYF; cdr3_nt: TGTGCCAGCAGCTTAGCCGGGGGGGGCCCAGATACGCAGTATTTT; cdr3_length: 15; v_call: TRBV7-9; clone_size: once; d_call: TRBD2; j_call: TRBJ2-3
cdr3_aa: CASSWGQTYEQYF; cdr3_nt: TGCGCCAGCAGCTGGGGACAGACCTACGAGCAGTACTTC; cdr3_length: 13; v_call: TRBV5-1; clone_size: NA; d_call: TRBD1; j_call: TRBJ2-7
cdr3_aa: CASSGTGHYGYTF; cdr3_nt: TGTGCCAGCAGTGGGACAGGGCACTATGGCTACACCTTC; cdr3_length: 13; v_call: TRBV28; clone_size: NA; d_call: TRBD1; j_call: TRBJ1-2
cdr3_aa: CASSPGQGVGGYTF; cdr3_nt: TGTGCCAGCAGTCCGGGACAGGGGGTTGGTGGCTACACCTTC; cdr3_length: 14; v_call: TRBV27; clone_size: NA; d_call: TRBD1; j_call: TRBJ1-2
cdr3_aa: CASEGWGNTIYF; cdr3_nt: TGTGCCAGCGAGGGCTGGGGAAACACCATATATTTT; cdr3_length: 12; v_call: TRBV9; clone_size: NA; d_call: NA; j_call: TRBJ1-3
cdr3_aa: CASTPNERETQYF; cdr3_nt: TGTGCCAGCACCCCAAACGAGCGAGAGACCCAGTACTTC; cdr3_length: 13; v_call: TRBV5-8; clone_size: NA; d_call: NA; j_call: TRBJ2-5
cdr3_aa: CASSLGVEGISEQYF; cdr3_nt: TGCGCCAGCAGCTTGGGGGTAGAGGGAATTAGCGAGCAGTACTTC; cdr3_length: 15; v_call: TRBV5-1; clone_size: NA; d_call: NA; j_call: TRBJ2-7
cdr3_aa: CAISAQNTEAFF; cdr3_nt: TGTGCCATCAGTGCACAGAACACTGAAGCTTTCTTT; cdr3_length: 12; v_call: TRBV10-3; clone_size: NA; d_call: NA; j_call: TRBJ1-1
cdr3_aa: CASSLKRQGTNYGYTF; cdr3_nt: TGTGCCAGCAGTTTAAAACGACAGGGGACTAACTATGGCTACACCTTC; cdr3_length: 16; v_call: TRBV27; clone_size: NA; d_call: TRBD1; j_call: TRBJ1-2
cdr3_aa: CASSLVGPLETQYF; cdr3_nt: TGCGCCAGCAGCTTGGTGGGGCCTTTAGAGACCCAGTACTTC; cdr3_length: 14; v_call: TRBV5-1; clone_size: NA; d_call: NA; j_call: TRBJ2-5
cdr3_aa: CASSPGEGFNTEAFF; cdr3_nt: TGTGCCAGCAGCCCAGGGGAGGGCTTTAACACTGAAGCTTTCTTT; cdr3_length: 15; v_call: TRBV9; clone_size: once; d_call: NA; j_call: TRBJ1-1
cdr3_aa: CASSLGERYEQYF; cdr3_nt: TGTGCCAGCAGCTTAGGGGAGCGCTACGAGCAGTACTTC; cdr3_length: 13; v_call: TRBV13; clone_size: NA; d_call: NA; j_call: TRBJ2-7
cdr3_aa: CASSQDRRGYTF; cdr3_nt: TGTGCCAGCAGCCAAGACAGGAGGGGCTACACCTTC; cdr3_length: 12; v_call: TRBV14; clone_size: NA; d_call: NA; j_call: TRBJ1-2
cdr3_aa: CASSLGGARYSNQPQHF; cdr3_nt: TGTGCCAGCAGTCTCGGGGGGGCTCGTTATAGCAATCAGCCCCAGCATTTT; cdr3_length: 17; v_call: TRBV28; clone_size: NA; d_call: NA; j_call: TRBJ1-5
cdr3_aa: CASSLEKFGQLRDYEQYF; cdr3_nt: TGTGCCAGCAGCTTAGAAAAATTCGGACAGCTACGGGACTACGAGCAGTACTTC; cdr3_length: 18; v_call: TRBV7-2; clone_size: NA; d_call: NA; j_call: TRBJ2-7
cdr3_aa: CASSPGPYNYGYTF; cdr3_nt: TGTGCCAGCAGCCCAGGGCCTTATAACTATGGCTACACCTTC; cdr3_length: 14; v_call: TRBV14; clone_size: NA; d_call: NA; j_call: TRBJ1-2
cdr3_aa: CASSGRDTGNTGELFF; cdr3_nt: TGTGCCAGCAGCGGCCGGGACACCGGTAACACCGGGGAGCTGTTTTTT; cdr3_length: 16; v_call: TRBV7-9; clone_size: few; d_call: NA; j_call: TRBJ2-2
cdr3_aa: CASSRLGGGIGYEQYF; cdr3_nt: TGTGCCAGCAGCCGGCTTGGGGGGGGAATAGGCTACGAGCAGTACTTC; cdr3_length: 16; v_call: TRBV6-2/TRBV6-3; clone_size: NA; d_call: TRBD2; j_call: TRBJ2-7
cdr3_aa: CAIRDRGYTEAFF; cdr3_nt: TGTGCCATCCGGGACAGGGGTTATACTGAAGCTTTCTTT; cdr3_length: 13; v_call: TRBV2; clone_size: NA; d_call: TRBD1; j_call: TRBJ1-1
cdr3_aa: CASSGLAGGNEQFF; cdr3_nt: TGTGCCAGTAGCGGACTAGCGGGAGGGAATGAGCAGTTCTTC; cdr3_length: 14; v_call: TRBV19; clone_size: NA; d_call: TRBD2; j_call: TRBJ2-1
cdr3_aa: CASGLIGTSLVYF; cdr3_nt: TGTGCTAGTGGTTTAATCGGGACTAGCCTCGTATACTTC; cdr3_length: 13; v_call: TRBV12-5; clone_size: NA; d_call: TRBD2; j_call: TRBJ2-5
cdr3_aa: CASSRGQHTDTQYF; cdr3_nt: TGTGCCAGCAGCCGGGGACAGCACACAGATACGCAGTATTTT; cdr3_length: 14; v_call: TRBV7-2; clone_size: NA; d_call: TRBD1; j_call: TRBJ2-3
cdr3_aa: CASSSRGDNEQFF; cdr3_nt: TGTGCCAGCAGCTCCCGGGGAGACAATGAGCAGTTCTTC; cdr3_length: 13; v_call: TRBV9; clone_size: NA; d_call: NA; j_call: TRBJ2-1
cdr3_aa: CAIGDRGLVGGELFF; cdr3_nt: TGTGCCATCGGGGACAGGGGGCTCGTTGGCGGGGAGCTGTTTTTT; cdr3_length: 15; v_call: TRBV10-3; clone_size: NA; d_call: TRBD1; j_call: TRBJ2-2
cdr3_aa: CASSLGQGAFEQYF; cdr3_nt: TGTGCCAGCAGTTTAGGCCAGGGGGCATTCGAGCAGTACTTC; cdr3_length: 14; v_call: TRBV27; clone_size: NA; d_call: TRBD1; j_call: TRBJ2-7
cdr3_aa: CASSDPTGTVRRETQYF; cdr3_nt: TGTGCCAGCAGTGACCCGACCGGGACAGTACGACGGGAGACCCAGTACTTC; cdr3_length: 17; v_call: TRBV6-1; clone_size: NA; d_call: TRBD1; j_call: TRBJ2-5
cdr3_aa: CASNTNTGELFF; cdr3_nt: TGTGCCAGCAATACGAACACCGGGGAGCTGTTTTTT; cdr3_length: 12; v_call: TRBV28; clone_size: once; d_call: NA; j_call: TRBJ2-2
cdr3_aa: CASSDAGSGQGIEQYF; cdr3_nt: TGTGCCAGCAGTGATGCGGGGTCGGGACAGGGGATCGAGCAGTACTTC; cdr3_length: 16; v_call: TRBV2; clone_size: NA; d_call: TRBD1; j_call: TRBJ2-7
cdr3_aa: CASSSGSTNEKLFF; cdr3_nt: TGTGCCAGCAGCTCAGGGTCAACTAATGAAAAACTGTTTTTT; cdr3_length: 14; v_call: TRBV7-6; clone_size: once; d_call: NA; j_call: TRBJ1-4
cdr3_aa: CASSLQYSNQPQHF; cdr3_nt: TGTGCCAGCAGTTTACAGTATAGCAATCAGCCCCAGCATTTT; cdr3_length: 14; v_call: TRBV2; clone_size: NA; d_call: NA; j_call: TRBJ1-5
cdr3_aa: CATSDSGTPKEETQYF; cdr3_nt: TGTGCCACCAGTGACTCCGGGACACCCAAAGAAGAGACCCAGTACTTC; cdr3_length: 16; v_call: TRBV24-1; clone_size: NA; d_call: NA; j_call: TRBJ2-5
cdr3_aa: CASSQGPSGVREGQETQYF; cdr3_nt: TGTGCCAGCAGCCAAGGCCCTAGCGGGGTCCGGGAGGGCCAAGAGACCCAGTACTTC; cdr3_length: 19; v_call: TRBV3-1/TRBV3-2; clone_size: NA; d_call: TRBD2; j_call: TRBJ2-5